A selection of T cell receptor beta chains follows, all from one sample in a study of CD8 T cells in ankylosing spondylitis. TCRdb independently ran MiXCR on the 5' RACE reads; one entry per CDR3 protein. This sample has about 700,000 distinct CDR3 sequences, with around 20% found just once. The specimen was blood, either unsorted or a sorted T cell fraction (not recorded which). The source of these receptors is a male donor with ankylosing spondylitis. The CDR3 runs from the conserved cysteine through the conserved F or W. A D gene is named only where the DNA matches it firmly. Only some rows state a clone size, as once, few, many or a class for expanded clones.

j_gene: TRBJ2-1; len: 15; abundance: .; d_gene: TRBD2; v_gene: TRBV20-1; CDR3aa: CSARDLAGGKNEQFF; CDR3nt: TGCAGTGCTAGAGATTTAGCGGGGGGGAAGAATGAGCAGTTCTTC
j_gene: TRBJ1-5; len: 15; abundance: few; d_gene: .; v_gene: TRBV28; CDR3aa: CASTGGGAGDQPQHF; CDR3nt: TGTGCCAGCACCGGAGGGGGGGCAGGGGATCAGCCCCAGCATTTT
j_gene: TRBJ1-2; len: 17; abundance: few; d_gene: TRBD1; v_gene: TRBV5-1; CDR3aa: CASTRGTGGAGSYGYTF; CDR3nt: TGCGCCAGCACCAGAGGGACAGGGGGCGCAGGTAGCTATGGCTACACCTTC
j_gene: TRBJ2-7; len: 13; abundance: .; d_gene: TRBD1; v_gene: TRBV27; CDR3aa: CASRWTGSYEQYF; CDR3nt: TGTGCCAGCAGGTGGACAGGGAGTTACGAGCAGTACTTC
j_gene: TRBJ2-1; len: 16; abundance: .; d_gene: TRBD2; v_gene: TRBV7-2; CDR3aa: CASSPKAGGGYNEQFF; CDR3nt: TGTGCCAGCAGCCCGAAAGCGGGAGGGGGCTACAATGAGCAGTTCTTC
j_gene: TRBJ2-7; len: 14; abundance: .; d_gene: .; v_gene: TRBV2; CDR3aa: CASIRAQSSYEQYF; CDR3nt: TGTGCCAGCATTCGGGCCCAGAGCTCCTACGAGCAGTACTTC
j_gene: TRBJ2-5; len: 15; abundance: .; d_gene: .; v_gene: TRBV20-1; CDR3aa: CSAQALSAGKETQYF; CDR3nt: TGCAGTGCCCAAGCCCTGTCCGCGGGAAAAGAGACCCAGTACTTC
j_gene: TRBJ2-7; len: 14; abundance: few; d_gene: .; v_gene: TRBV9; CDR3aa: CASSVGYDSYEQYF; CDR3nt: TGTGCCAGCAGCGTAGGGTACGACTCCTACGAGCAGTACTTC
j_gene: TRBJ2-1; len: 15; abundance: .; d_gene: .; v_gene: TRBV18; CDR3aa: CASSPAGFAYNEQFF; CDR3nt: TGTGCCAGCTCACCGGCGGGGTTTGCCTACAATGAGCAGTTCTTC
j_gene: TRBJ1-1; len: 14; abundance: .; d_gene: TRBD1; v_gene: TRBV10-3; CDR3aa: CAIASPDRGLEAFF; CDR3nt: TGTGCCATCGCAAGCCCGGACAGGGGGCTTGAAGCTTTCTTT
j_gene: TRBJ1-1; len: 15; abundance: .; d_gene: .; v_gene: TRBV27; CDR3aa: CATNPIGGRHTEAFF; CDR3nt: TGTGCCACCAACCCCATTGGGGGCAGGCACACTGAAGCTTTCTTT
j_gene: TRBJ2-7; len: 13; abundance: few; d_gene: .; v_gene: TRBV27; CDR3aa: CASSQWGGRPTYF; CDR3nt: TGTGCCAGCAGCCAATGGGGGGGCAGGCCCACATACTTC
j_gene: TRBJ2-2; len: 15; abundance: .; d_gene: .; v_gene: TRBV11-2; CDR3aa: CASSSGVFNTGELFF; CDR3nt: TGTGCCAGCAGCTCGGGGGTCTTTAACACCGGGGAGCTGTTTTTT
j_gene: TRBJ1-1; len: 14; abundance: .; d_gene: TRBD1; v_gene: TRBV20-1; CDR3aa: CSASFGTAQTEAFF; CDR3nt: TGCAGTGCTAGCTTCGGGACAGCCCAAACTGAAGCTTTCTTT
j_gene: TRBJ1-4; len: 15; abundance: few; d_gene: .; v_gene: TRBV4-2; CDR3aa: CASSRGGDNAYRLFF; CDR3nt: TGTGCCAGCAGCCGAGGGGGGGATAACGCTTATAGACTGTTTTTT
j_gene: TRBJ2-1; len: 14; abundance: .; d_gene: .; v_gene: TRBV30; CDR3aa: CAWKQEGSYNEQFF; CDR3nt: TGTGCCTGGAAACAGGAGGGCTCCTACAATGAGCAGTTCTTC
j_gene: TRBJ1-1; len: 15; abundance: few; d_gene: .; v_gene: TRBV4-1; CDR3aa: CASSHAIGSNTEAFF; CDR3nt: TGCGCCAGCAGCCATGCGATTGGGTCGAACACTGAAGCTTTCTTT
j_gene: TRBJ2-3; len: 12; abundance: .; d_gene: .; v_gene: TRBV20-1; CDR3aa: CSAWGRTDTQYF; CDR3nt: TGCAGCGCCTGGGGGCGCACAGATACGCAGTATTTT
j_gene: TRBJ2-1; len: 11; abundance: .; d_gene: .; v_gene: TRBV20-1; CDR3aa: CSATWGNEQFF; CDR3nt: TGCAGTGCCACATGGGGCAATGAGCAGTTCTTC
j_gene: TRBJ1-1; len: 16; abundance: few; d_gene: .; v_gene: TRBV6-5; CDR3aa: CASSYSMGMGNTEAFF; CDR3nt: TGTGCCAGCAGTTACTCGATGGGGATGGGGAACACTGAAGCTTTCTTT
j_gene: TRBJ2-7; len: 13; abundance: .; d_gene: .; v_gene: TRBV15; CDR3aa: CATSGSWSYEQYF; CDR3nt: TGTGCCACCAGCGGGTCGTGGTCCTACGAGCAGTACTTC
j_gene: TRBJ2-3; len: 14; abundance: .; d_gene: .; v_gene: TRBV5-1; CDR3aa: CASSPRLPKDTQYF; CDR3nt: TGCGCCAGCAGCCCAAGGCTGCCCAAGGATACGCAGTATTTT
j_gene: TRBJ1-5; len: 15; abundance: .; d_gene: .; v_gene: TRBV4-3; CDR3aa: CASSQDRLGNQPQHF; CDR3nt: TGCGCCAGCAGCCAAGACAGGCTTGGCAATCAGCCCCAGCATTTT
j_gene: TRBJ1-2; len: 15; abundance: few; d_gene: TRBD1; v_gene: TRBV6-1; CDR3aa: CASSLKDRGYFGYTF; CDR3nt: TGTGCCAGCAGCCTGAAAGACAGGGGGTATTTTGGCTACACCTTC
j_gene: TRBJ1-2; len: 16; abundance: .; d_gene: TRBD1; v_gene: TRBV12-3/TRBV12-4; CDR3aa: CASSLGQIVDRDGYTF; CDR3nt: TGTGCCAGCAGTTTAGGCCAAATTGTGGACAGGGACGGCTACACCTTC
j_gene: TRBJ1-1; len: 12; abundance: .; d_gene: .; v_gene: TRBV29-1; CDR3aa: CSVLELNTEAFF; CDR3nt: TGCAGCGTTCTCGAGTTGAACACTGAAGCTTTCTTT
j_gene: TRBJ2-7; len: 12; abundance: many; d_gene: .; v_gene: TRBV3-1; CDR3aa: CASSPQGGEQYF; CDR3nt: TGTGCCAGCAGCCCTCAGGGGGGCGAGCAGTACTTC
j_gene: TRBJ2-7; len: 13; abundance: many; d_gene: .; v_gene: TRBV20-1; CDR3aa: CSATGLWDHEQYF; CDR3nt: TGCAGTGCTACGGGGCTCTGGGATCACGAGCAGTACTTC
j_gene: TRBJ1-1; len: 14; abundance: .; d_gene: TRBD1; v_gene: TRBV12-3/TRBV12-4; CDR3aa: CASRAQGMNTEAFF; CDR3nt: TGTGCCAGCAGGGCACAGGGGATGAACACTGAAGCTTTCTTT
j_gene: TRBJ1-4; len: 12; abundance: .; d_gene: .; v_gene: TRBV12-3/TRBV12-4; CDR3aa: CASSIDREKLFF; CDR3nt: TGTGCCAGCAGTATCGACAGGGAAAAACTGTTTTTT
j_gene: TRBJ2-3; len: 15; abundance: few; d_gene: TRBD2; v_gene: TRBV7-6; CDR3aa: CASSIGLAGPDTQYF; CDR3nt: TGTGCCAGCAGCATAGGACTAGCGGGACCAGATACGCAGTATTTT
j_gene: TRBJ2-7; len: 15; abundance: .; d_gene: .; v_gene: TRBV5-1; CDR3aa: CASSLGGLSSSEQYF; CDR3nt: TGCGCCAGCAGCTTGGGTGGACTCTCCTCCTCCGAGCAGTACTTC
j_gene: TRBJ2-4; len: 15; abundance: .; d_gene: TRBD2; v_gene: TRBV7-2; CDR3aa: CASCLTSGVKNIQYF; CDR3nt: TGTGCCAGCTGCCTGACTAGCGGGGTCAAAAACATTCAGTACTTC
j_gene: TRBJ1-1; len: 14; abundance: many; d_gene: TRBD1; v_gene: TRBV7-6; CDR3aa: CASSKGQENTEAFF; CDR3nt: TGTGCCAGCAGCAAAGGACAGGAGAACACTGAAGCTTTCTTT
j_gene: TRBJ2-1; len: 11; abundance: .; d_gene: .; v_gene: TRBV20-1; CDR3aa: CSARLPNEQFF; CDR3nt: TGCAGTGCTAGATTGCCCAATGAGCAGTTCTTC
j_gene: TRBJ2-7; len: 13; abundance: few; d_gene: .; v_gene: TRBV29-1; CDR3aa: CSVEGSGSYEQYF; CDR3nt: TGCAGCGTTGAAGGCAGCGGCTCCTACGAGCAGTACTTC
j_gene: TRBJ2-7; len: 14; abundance: .; d_gene: .; v_gene: TRBV4-1; CDR3aa: CASSEPAGPSEQYF; CDR3nt: TGCGCCAGCAGCGAACCGGCAGGCCCCTCCGAGCAGTACTTC
j_gene: TRBJ2-3; len: 15; abundance: many; d_gene: .; v_gene: TRBV15; CDR3aa: CATSRERGGTDTQYF; CDR3nt: TGTGCCACCAGCAGAGAGCGGGGAGGCACAGATACGCAGTATTTT
j_gene: TRBJ1-2; len: 15; abundance: .; d_gene: .; v_gene: TRBV20-1; CDR3aa: CSARGVGGTNYGYTF; CDR3nt: TGCAGTGCTAGAGGGGTAGGGGGAACCAACTATGGCTACACCTTC
j_gene: TRBJ2-2; len: 12; abundance: many; d_gene: .; v_gene: TRBV29-1; CDR3aa: CSVRQASGELFF; CDR3nt: TGCAGCGTCCGACAGGCTAGCGGGGAGCTGTTTTTT